These 10 T cell receptor beta chains originate from one sample sequenced in a study of blood T cell repertoires in COVID-19. The assay was immunoSEQ multiplex PCR, and TCRdb's table has in-frame clones only and misses some. The sample shows fewer than 250,000 clones, approximately 91% of them seen only once. The sequenced material came from peripheral blood. The origin of the receptors is a man aged 40-49 years with acute or convalescent COVID-19.

The rearrangement joins TRBV30 to TRBJ2-1; TRBD2 agrees at 7 bases. Germline-derived CDR1 and CDR2 are GTSNPN and SVGIG (reference sequence). The CDR3 extends over 15 amino acids. Trimming at V came to 1 base and at J to 5 bases, leaving 8 bases not matched to a gene. CDR3 nucleotides: TGTGCCTGGAGTGATGTGGGAGGGCCGAACAATGAGCAGTTCTTC. Amino acids: CAWSDVGGPNNEQFF.

The chain couples TRBV10-2 to TRBJ1-1, with TRBD1 matching over 8 bases. CDR1 and CDR2 (germline): WSHSY, SAAADI. The V gene end was trimmed by 2 bases and the J gene end by 4 bases; junction bases not matched to a gene: 0. This CDR3 has 13 residues. CDR3 sequence (DNA): TGCGCCAGCAGTGAGCAGGGGGCCACTGAAGCTTTCTTT. This gives the protein CASSEQGATEAFF.

This chain connects TRBV6-4 to TRBJ2-1; TRBD1 might be the D (7 bases). The CDR3 loop spans 15 amino acids. Germline CDR1 reads MRHNA; CDR2 reads SNTAGT. Trimming shortened V by 6 bases and J by 6 bases, and 18 bases separated the two germline ends. In nucleotides, the CDR3 is TGTGCCAGCAGCCGACAGGGAGGCTCAGGCAATGAGCAGTTCTTC. Its protein is CASSRQGGSGNEQFF.

The CDR3: CASSLSGGRSTGELFF. The CDR3, as DNA: TGTGCCAGCAGTTTATCTGGCGGGAGAAGCACCGGGGAGCTGTTTTTT. The chain joins TRBV27 to TRBJ2-2; 7 bases align to TRBD2. The CDR3 runs 16 residues. Germline V gene lookup returns CDR1 MNHEY and CDR2 SMNVEV (reference sequence). J was trimmed by 4 bases and V by 0 bases; bases with no gene match: 5.

J is TRBJ2-3 and V is TRBV5-1, with 10 nucleotides matching TRBD2. Per germline, CDR1 SGHRS and CDR2 YFSETQ. This CDR3 comprises 17 residues. The junction had 9 bases not matched to a gene; V was cut back by 5 bases and J by 0 bases. The CDR3 DNA is TGCGCCAGCAGACCTGGACTAGCGGCAACTAGCACAGATACGCAGTATTTT. Amino acid sequence: CASRPGLAATSTDTQYF.

The rearrangement links TRBV19 to TRBJ1-5, with D possibly matching TRBD1 (6 bases). Germline CDR1 and CDR2: LNHDA and SQIVND (reference sequence). CDR3 length: 13 amino acids. V was clipped by 6 bases and J by 4 bases, with 10 bases between them. In DNA, the CDR3 is TGTGCCAGTAGACCCCAGGGGAATCAGCCCCAGCATTTT. It is translated as CASRPQGNQPQHF.

This clone was observed a single time. Distinct nucleotide sequences in the sample also encode this CDR3. This chain links TRBV6-2 or TRBV6-3 with TRBJ2-7, with D perhaps matching TRBD1 (5 bases). CDR1 and CDR2 from the germline V gene are MNHEY and SVGEGT. The CDR3 length is 13 residues. V shed 3 bases and J shed 5 bases, with 11 bases lying between them. The DNA for the CDR3 is TGTGCCAGCAGTTATAAGGGGCTCGACGAGCAGTACTTC. Protein: CASSYKGLDEQYF.

This clone was counted between two and nine times. The rearrangement links TRBV5-6 to TRBJ1-4; the D gene is possibly TRBD1 (5 bases). The V gene lost 4 bases and the J gene lost 2 bases, with 9 bases spanning the gap. Germline CDR1 SGHDT, CDR2 YYEEEE. This CDR3 comprises 14 residues. The CDR3 here is CASSPGGTNEKLFF. The CDR3 nucleotides read TGTGCCAGCAGCCCGGGGGGTACTAATGAAAAACTGTTTTTT.

This clone appeared once. The chain couples TRBV18 to TRBJ2-2; TRBD1 matches 8 bases. Germline assignment: CDR1 KGHSH and CDR2 LQKENI. The CDR3 spans 17 residues. V dropped 2 bases and J dropped 1; count of bases not matched to a gene: 6. CDR3 sequence reads: CASSPNSGTGNTGELFF. CDR3 DNA: TGTGCCAGCTCACCAAATTCGGGGACAGGGAACACCGGGGAGCTGTTTTTT. Drawing the rest from reference TRBV18 and TRBJ2-2, the complete variable domain is NAGVMQNPRHLVRRRGQEARLRCSPMKGHSHVYWYRQLPEEGLKFMVYLQKENIIDESGMPKERFSAEFPKEGPSILRIQQVVRGDSAAYFCASSPNSGTGNTGELFFGEGSRLTVL.

The chain combines TRBV7-8 with TRBJ1-4; 11 nucleotides agree with TRBD1. This CDR3 is built from 16 residues. CDR1 and CDR2 (germline): SGHVS, FQNEAQ. V gave up 4 bases and J gave up 2 bases; unmatched junction bases: 3. The CDR3, as DNA: TGTGCCAGCAGCTCAGGACAGGGGGCTACTAATGAAAAACTGTTTTTT. Translating it yields CASSSGQGATNEKLFF.